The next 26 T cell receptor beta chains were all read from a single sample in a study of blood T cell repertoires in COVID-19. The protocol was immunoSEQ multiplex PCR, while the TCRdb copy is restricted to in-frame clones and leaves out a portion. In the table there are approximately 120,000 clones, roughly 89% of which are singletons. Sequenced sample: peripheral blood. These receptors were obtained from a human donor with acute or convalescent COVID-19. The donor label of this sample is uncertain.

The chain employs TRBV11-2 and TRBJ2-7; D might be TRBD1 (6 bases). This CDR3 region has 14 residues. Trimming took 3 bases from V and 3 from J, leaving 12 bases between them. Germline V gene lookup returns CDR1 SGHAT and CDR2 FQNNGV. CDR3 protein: CASSLGAGLYEQYF. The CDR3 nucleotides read TGTGCCAGCAGCTTGGGGGCAGGCCTCTACGAGCAGTACTTC.

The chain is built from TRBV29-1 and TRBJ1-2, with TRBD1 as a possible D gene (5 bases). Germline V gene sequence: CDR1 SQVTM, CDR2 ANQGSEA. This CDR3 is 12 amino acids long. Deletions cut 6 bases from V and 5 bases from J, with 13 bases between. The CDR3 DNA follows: TGCAGCGTCGCGGGACCGGATTATGGCTACACCTTC. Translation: CSVAGPDYGYTF.

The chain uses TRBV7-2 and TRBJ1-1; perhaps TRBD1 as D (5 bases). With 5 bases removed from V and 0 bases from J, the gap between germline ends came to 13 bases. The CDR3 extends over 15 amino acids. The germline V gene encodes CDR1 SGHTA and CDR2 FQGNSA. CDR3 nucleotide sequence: TGTGCCAGCAGCCCCCAGGGTAGGGTGAACACTGAAGCTTTCTTT. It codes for CASSPQGRVNTEAFF.

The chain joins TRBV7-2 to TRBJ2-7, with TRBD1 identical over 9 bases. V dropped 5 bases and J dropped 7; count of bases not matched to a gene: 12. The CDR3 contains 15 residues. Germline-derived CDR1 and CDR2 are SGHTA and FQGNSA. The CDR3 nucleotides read TGTGCCAGCAGCCTGTCGGGACAGGGAGCAGGAGAGCAGTACTTC. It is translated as CASSLSGQGAGEQYF.

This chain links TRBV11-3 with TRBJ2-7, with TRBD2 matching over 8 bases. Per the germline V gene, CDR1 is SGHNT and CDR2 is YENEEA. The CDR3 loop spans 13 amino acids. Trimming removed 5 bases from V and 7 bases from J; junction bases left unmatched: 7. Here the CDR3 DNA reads TGTGCCAGCAGCGCCGGGACTAGGACTGAGCAGTACTTC. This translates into CASSAGTRTEQYF.

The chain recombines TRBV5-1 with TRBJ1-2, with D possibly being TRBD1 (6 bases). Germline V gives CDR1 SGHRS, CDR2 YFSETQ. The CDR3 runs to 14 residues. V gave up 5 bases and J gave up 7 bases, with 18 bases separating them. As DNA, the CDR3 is TGCGCCAGCAGTTACCTCCCGGACAGTGTTGGCTACACCTTC. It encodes CASSYLPDSVGYTF. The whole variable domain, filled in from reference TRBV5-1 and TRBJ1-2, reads KAGVTQTPRYLIKTRGQQVTLSCSPISGHRSVSWYQQTPGQGLQFLFEYFSETQRNKGNFPGRFSGRQFSNSRSEMNVSTLELGDSALYLCASSYLPDSVGYTFGSGTRLTVV.

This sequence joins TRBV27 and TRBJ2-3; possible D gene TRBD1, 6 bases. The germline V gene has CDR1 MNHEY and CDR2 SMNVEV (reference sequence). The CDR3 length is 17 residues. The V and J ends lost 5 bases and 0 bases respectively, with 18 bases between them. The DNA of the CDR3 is TGTGCCAGCAGTAAACCAGGGGAGAGATCTAGCACAGATACGCAGTATTTT. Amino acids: CASSKPGERSSTDTQYF.

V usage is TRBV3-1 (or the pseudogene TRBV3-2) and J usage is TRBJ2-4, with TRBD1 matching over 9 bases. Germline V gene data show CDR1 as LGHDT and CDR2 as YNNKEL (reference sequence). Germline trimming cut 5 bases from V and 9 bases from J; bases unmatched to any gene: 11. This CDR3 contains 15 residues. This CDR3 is CASSARDRDFSIQYF. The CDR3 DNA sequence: TGTGCCAGCAGCGCCCGGGACAGGGACTTTAGCATTCAGTACTTC.

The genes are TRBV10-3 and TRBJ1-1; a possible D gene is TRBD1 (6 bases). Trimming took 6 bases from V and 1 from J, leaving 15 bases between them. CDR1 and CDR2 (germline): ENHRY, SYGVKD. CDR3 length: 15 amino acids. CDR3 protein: CAIRGTNERNTEAFF. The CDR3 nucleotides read TGTGCCATCAGGGGGACAAACGAAAGGAACACTGAAGCTTTCTTT.

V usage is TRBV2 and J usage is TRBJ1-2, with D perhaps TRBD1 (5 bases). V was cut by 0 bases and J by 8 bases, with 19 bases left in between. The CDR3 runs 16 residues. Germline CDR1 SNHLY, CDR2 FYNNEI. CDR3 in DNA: TGTGCCAGCAGTGAAGCGAATTCGGCCCCAGGGCGGGGCTACACCTTC. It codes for CASSEANSAPGRGYTF.

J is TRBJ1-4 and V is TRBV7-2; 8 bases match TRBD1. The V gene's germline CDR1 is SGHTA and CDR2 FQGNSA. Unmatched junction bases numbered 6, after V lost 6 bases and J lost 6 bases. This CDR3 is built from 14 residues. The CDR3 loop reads CASRPGGSDEKLFF. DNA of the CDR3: TGTGCCAGCAGGCCAGGGGGCTCTGATGAAAAACTGTTTTTT.

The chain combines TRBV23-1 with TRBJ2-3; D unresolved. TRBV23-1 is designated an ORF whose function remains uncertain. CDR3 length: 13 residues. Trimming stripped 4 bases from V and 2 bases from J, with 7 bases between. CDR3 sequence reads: CASSLSTTDTQYF. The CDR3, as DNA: TGCGCCAGCAGTCTCTCTACCACAGATACGCAGTATTTT.

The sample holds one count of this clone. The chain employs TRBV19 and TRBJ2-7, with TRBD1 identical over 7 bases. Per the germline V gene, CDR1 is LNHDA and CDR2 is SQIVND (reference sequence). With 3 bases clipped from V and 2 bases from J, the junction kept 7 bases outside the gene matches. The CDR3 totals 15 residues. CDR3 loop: CASSIDRVGAYEQYF. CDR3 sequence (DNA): TGTGCCAGTAGTATCGACAGGGTAGGCGCCTACGAGCAGTACTTC.

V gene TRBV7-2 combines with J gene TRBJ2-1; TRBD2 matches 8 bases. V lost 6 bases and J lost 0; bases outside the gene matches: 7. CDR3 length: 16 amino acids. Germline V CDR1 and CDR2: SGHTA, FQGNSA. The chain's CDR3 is CASSGAGGSSYNEQFF. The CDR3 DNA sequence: TGTGCCAGCAGTGGGGCGGGGGGCAGCTCCTACAATGAGCAGTTCTTC.

The CDR3 DNA follows: TGTGCCAGCAGCATCAGGGGAGCAGATACGCAGTATTTT. Encoded protein: CASSIRGADTQYF. This chain uses TRBV7-9 with TRBJ2-3; weak D call: TRBD1 (6 bases). Germline CDR1 and CDR2: SEHNR and FQNEAQ (reference sequence). V was clipped by 5 bases and J by 4 bases, with 10 bases between them. This CDR3 is 13 amino acids long.

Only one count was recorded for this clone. CDR3 nucleotide sequence: TGTGCCAGCAGACAGGGTCCGAACACTGAAGCTTTCTTT. This sequence encodes CASRQGPNTEAFF. The chain links TRBV6-5 to TRBJ1-1; possibly TRBD1 for D (6 bases). The germline CDR1 and CDR2 sequences are MNHEY and SVGAGI. CDR3 length equals 13 residues. V was cut by 6 bases and J by 1 base, with 9 bases left in between.

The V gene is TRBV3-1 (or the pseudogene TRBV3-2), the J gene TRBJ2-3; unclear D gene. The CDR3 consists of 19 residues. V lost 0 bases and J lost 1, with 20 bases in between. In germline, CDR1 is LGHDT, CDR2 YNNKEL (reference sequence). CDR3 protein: CASSQEMGVGFGRTDTQYF. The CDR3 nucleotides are TGTGCCAGCAGCCAAGAGATGGGTGTGGGCTTTGGGCGCACAGATACGCAGTATTTT.

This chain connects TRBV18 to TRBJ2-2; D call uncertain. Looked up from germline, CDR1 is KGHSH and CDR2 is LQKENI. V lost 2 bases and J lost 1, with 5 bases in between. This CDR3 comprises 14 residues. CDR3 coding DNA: TGTGCCAGCTCACCAACTTGGAACACCGGGGAGCTGTTTTTT. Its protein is CASSPTWNTGELFF.

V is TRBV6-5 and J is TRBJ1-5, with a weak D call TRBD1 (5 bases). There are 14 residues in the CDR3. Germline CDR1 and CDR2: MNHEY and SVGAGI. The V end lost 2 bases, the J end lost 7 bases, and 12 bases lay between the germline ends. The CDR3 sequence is CASSYGAAGQPQHF. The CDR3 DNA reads TGTGCCAGCAGTTACGGTGCAGCAGGGCAGCCCCAGCATTTT.

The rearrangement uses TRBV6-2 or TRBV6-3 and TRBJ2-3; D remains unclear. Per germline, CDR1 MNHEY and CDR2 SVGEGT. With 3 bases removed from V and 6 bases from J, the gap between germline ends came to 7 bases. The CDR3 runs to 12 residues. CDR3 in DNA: TGTGCCAGCAGTTATAGTCCCGATACGCAGTATTTT. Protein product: CASSYSPDTQYF.

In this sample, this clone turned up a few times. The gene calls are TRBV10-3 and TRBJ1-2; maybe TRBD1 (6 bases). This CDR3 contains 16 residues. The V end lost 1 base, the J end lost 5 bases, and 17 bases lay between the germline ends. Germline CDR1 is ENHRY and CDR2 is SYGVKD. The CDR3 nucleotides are TGTGCCATCAGTGAGTATGCAGGGGCTGTGAGGTATGGCTACACCTTC. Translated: CAISEYAGAVRYGYTF.

CDR3 DNA sequence: TGTGCCTCCAAGACAGGGGGTGATTCACCCCTCCACTTT. It is translated as CASKTGGDSPLHF. The chain carries TRBV10-3 and TRBJ1-6; 9 bases are a match to TRBD1. Germline CDR1 reads ENHRY; CDR2 reads SYGVKD. The CDR3 is made up of 13 amino acids. V lost 11 bases to trimming and J lost 8 bases; unmatched junction nucleotides: 7.

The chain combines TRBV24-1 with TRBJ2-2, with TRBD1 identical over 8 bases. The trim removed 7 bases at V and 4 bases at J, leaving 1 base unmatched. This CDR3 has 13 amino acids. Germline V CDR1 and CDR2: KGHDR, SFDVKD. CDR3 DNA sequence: TGTGCCACCAGGACAGGGGTCACCGGGGAGCTGTTTTTT. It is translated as CATRTGVTGELFF.

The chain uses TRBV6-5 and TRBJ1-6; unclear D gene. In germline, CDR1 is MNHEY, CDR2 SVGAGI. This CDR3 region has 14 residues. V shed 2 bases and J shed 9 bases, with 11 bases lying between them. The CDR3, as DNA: TGTGCCAGCAGTTACACCTCCGAGGTTTCACCCCTCCACTTT. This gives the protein CASSYTSEVSPLHF.

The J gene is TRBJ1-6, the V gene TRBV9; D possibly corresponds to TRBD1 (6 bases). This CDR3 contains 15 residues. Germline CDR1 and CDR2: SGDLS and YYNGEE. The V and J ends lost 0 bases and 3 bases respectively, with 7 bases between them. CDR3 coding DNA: TGTGCCAGCAGCGTAGGGACAGACTATAATTCACCCCTCCACTTT. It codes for CASSVGTDYNSPLHF.

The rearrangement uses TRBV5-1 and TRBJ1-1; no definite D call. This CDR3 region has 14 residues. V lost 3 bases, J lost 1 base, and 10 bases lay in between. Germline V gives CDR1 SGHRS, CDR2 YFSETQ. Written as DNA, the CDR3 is TGCGCCAGCAGCTCGACACTTCAGAACACTGAAGCTTTCTTT. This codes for CASSSTLQNTEAFF.